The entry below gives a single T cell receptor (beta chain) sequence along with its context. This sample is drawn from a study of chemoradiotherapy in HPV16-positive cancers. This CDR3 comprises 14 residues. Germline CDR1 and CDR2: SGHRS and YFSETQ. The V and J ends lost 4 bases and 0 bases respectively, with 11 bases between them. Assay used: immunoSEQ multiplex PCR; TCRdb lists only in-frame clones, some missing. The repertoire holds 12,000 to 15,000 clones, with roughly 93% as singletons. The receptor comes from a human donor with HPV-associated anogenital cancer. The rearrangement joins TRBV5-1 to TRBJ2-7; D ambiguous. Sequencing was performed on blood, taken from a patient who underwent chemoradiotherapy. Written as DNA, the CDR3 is TGCGCCAGCAGCCCGGACCCGAGCTCCTACGAGCAGTACTTC. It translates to CASSPDPSSYEQYF. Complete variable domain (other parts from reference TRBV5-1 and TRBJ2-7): KAGVTQTPRYLIKTRGQQVTLSCSPISGHRSVSWYQQTPGQGLQFLFEYFSETQRNKGNFPGRFSGRQFSNSRSEMNVSTLELGDSALYLCASSPDPSSYEQYFGPGTRLTVT.